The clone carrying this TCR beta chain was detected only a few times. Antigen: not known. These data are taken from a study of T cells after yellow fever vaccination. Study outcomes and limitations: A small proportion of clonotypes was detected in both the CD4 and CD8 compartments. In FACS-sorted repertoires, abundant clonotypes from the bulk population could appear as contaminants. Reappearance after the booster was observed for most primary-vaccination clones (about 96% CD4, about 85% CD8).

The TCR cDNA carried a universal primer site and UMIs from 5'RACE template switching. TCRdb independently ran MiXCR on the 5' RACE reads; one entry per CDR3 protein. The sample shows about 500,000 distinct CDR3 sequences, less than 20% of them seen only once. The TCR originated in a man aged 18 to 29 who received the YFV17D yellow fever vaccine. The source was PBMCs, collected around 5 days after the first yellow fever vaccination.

As DNA, the CDR3 is TGCGCCAGCAAGTTCCGGGGCTTGAACACTGAAGCTTTCTTT. This codes for CASKFRGLNTEAFF. The J gene is TRBJ1-1, the V gene TRBV5-1, with D maybe TRBD1 (5 bases). This CDR3 contains 14 residues. V was pared by 6 bases and J by 0 bases, with 12 bases between. CDR1 is SGHRS and CDR2 is YFSETQ in the germline V gene. Full variable domain (remainder filled in from reference TRBV5-1 and TRBJ1-1): KAGVTQTPRYLIKTRGQQVTLSCSPISGHRSVSWYQQTPGQGLQFLFEYFSETQRNKGNFPGRFSGRQFSNSRSEMNVSTLELGDSALYLCASKFRGLNTEAFFGQGTRLTVV.